This TCR beta chain was sequenced for a study of blood T cell repertoires in COVID-19. Trimming took 4 bases from V and 7 from J, leaving 17 bases between them. CDR3 length equals 15 residues. Germline values: CDR1 SGHNT, CDR2 YYREEE (reference sequence). Assay used: immunoSEQ multiplex PCR; TCRdb lists only in-frame clones, some missing. The sample holds about 98,000 clones; approximately 84% are singletons and the top ten take roughly 10%. This chain links TRBV5-4 with TRBJ1-4; D might be TRBD1 (6 bases). The sequenced sample consisted of peripheral blood. This clonotype originated in a woman aged 80 or over with acute or convalescent COVID-19. The CDR3 coding sequence is TGTGCCAGCAGCACAAAGACAGGTGAACGTGAAAAACTGTTTTTT. Translating gives CASSTKTGEREKLFF.